A single sample gave rise to the 26 T cell receptor beta chains below, sequenced in a study of blood T cell repertoires in COVID-19. The table came from immunoSEQ multiplex PCR; TCRdb's copy has only in-frame clones and leaves some out. The sample shows about 210,000 clones, 84% of them seen only once. Specimen: peripheral blood. These receptors were collected from a man in his fifties with active or convalescent COVID-19.

CDR3 region: CASSWGGTDTQYF. The CDR3 DNA follows: TGTGCCAGCAGTTGGGGGGGCACAGATACGCAGTATTTT. V usage is TRBV2 and J usage is TRBJ2-3; maybe TRBD2 (6 bases). The CDR3 extends over 13 amino acids. Germline V lookup: CDR1 SNHLY, CDR2 FYNNEI. V was cut by 5 bases and J by 1 base, with 7 bases left in between.

CDR3 region: CASSVVLAGLPLRAPTDTQYF. For the CDR3, the DNA is TGTGCCAGCAGCGTCGTACTAGCGGGGCTCCCCCTGAGGGCCCCCACAGATACGCAGTATTTT. This chain uses TRBV7-3 with TRBJ2-3; 10 nucleotides line up with TRBD2. CDR1 and CDR2 from the germline V gene are SGHTA and FQGTGA. The V gene end was trimmed by 5 bases and the J gene end by 2 bases; junction bases not matched to a gene: 22. The CDR3 runs to 21 residues.

V gene TRBV18 combines with J gene TRBJ2-7, with 10 nucleotides matching TRBD2. Germline loops: CDR1 KGHSH, CDR2 LQKENI. The CDR3 length is 18 residues. With V trimmed by 3 bases and J by 2 bases, 13 bases remained unmatched. CDR3 coding DNA: TGTGCCAGCTCACCGGCTAGCTCTAGCGGGGGAGGAACCTACGAGCAGTACTTC. Translation: CASSPASSSGGGTYEQYF. The full variable domain, its missing parts supplied by reference TRBV18 and TRBJ2-7, is NAGVMQNPRHLVRRRGQEARLRCSPMKGHSHVYWYRQLPEEGLKFMVYLQKENIIDESGMPKERFSAEFPKEGPSILRIQQVVRGDSAAYFCASSPASSSGGGTYEQYFGPGTRLTVT.

This sequence joins TRBV12-2 and TRBJ2-2; the table names TRBD2, a call not compared with the DNA. TRBV12-2 is a recognized pseudogene. This CDR3 has 19 residues. CDR3 sequence: CASRSGRQRSPPNTGELFF. For the CDR3, the DNA is TGTGCAAGTCGCTCCGGGCGGCAGCGGAGCCCTCCGAACACCGGGGAGCTGTTTTTT.

V gene TRBV6-5 combines with J gene TRBJ1-2; D is perhaps TRBD1 (6 bases). With 9 bases removed from V and 1 base from J, the gap between germline ends came to 12 bases. Germline CDR1 MNHEY, CDR2 SVGAGI. This CDR3 comprises 13 residues. In DNA, the CDR3 is TGTGCCAGTGGCGAGGGGGTTAACTATGGCTACACCTTC. Encoded protein: CASGEGVNYGYTF.

The CDR3 is CASSQRAFTYEQYF. Written as DNA, the CDR3 is TGTGCCAGCAGCCAGCGGGCATTCACCTACGAGCAGTACTTC. The chain has TRBV6-2 or TRBV6-3 and TRBJ2-7, with D maybe TRBD2 (6 bases). Germline CDR1 is MNHEY and CDR2 is SVGEGT. Trimming cost V 6 bases and J 2 bases, with 14 bases left between them. This CDR3 region has 14 residues.

This clone was seen only once. J is TRBJ2-1 and V is TRBV11-3, with D unresolved. The length of the CDR3 is 13 residues. Trimming stripped 6 bases from V and 2 bases from J, with 8 bases between. The V gene's germline CDR1 is SGHNT and CDR2 YENEEA. The CDR3 reads CASSRTAYNEQFF. DNA of the CDR3: TGTGCCAGCAGTAGAACCGCCTACAATGAGCAGTTCTTC.

The V and J genes are TRBV11-2 and TRBJ1-6; perhaps TRBD1 as D (6 bases). This CDR3 has 15 amino acids. The ends were cut back, 1 base at V and 8 bases at J, with 12 bases in the middle. CDR1 is SGHAT and CDR2 is FQNNGV in the germline V gene. The chain's CDR3 is CASSLAGGRDSPLHF. CDR3 bases: TGTGCCAGCAGCTTAGCCGGGGGGCGGGATTCACCCCTCCACTTT.

In the case of this clone: Other nucleotide sequences from this sample produce the same CDR3. The chain links TRBV18 to TRBJ1-2; 9 bases align to TRBD1. Per the germline V gene, CDR1 is KGHSH and CDR2 is LQKENI. V gave up 2 bases and J gave up 5 bases; unmatched junction bases: 3. There are 14 residues in the CDR3. The CDR3 DNA follows: TGTGCCAGCTCACCAGGGACAGGGAGTTATGGCTACACCTTC. It specifies CASSPGTGSYGYTF.

The V call is TRBV28, the J call TRBJ1-2, with TRBD1 as a possible D gene (6 bases). Trimming shortened V by 1 base and J by 2 bases, and 8 bases separated the two germline ends. CDR3 length: 14 amino acids. Germline V gene data show CDR1 as MDHEN and CDR2 as SYDVKM. CDR3 sequence: CASSLSGANYGYTF. CDR3 bases: TGTGCCAGCAGTTTATCAGGGGCCAACTATGGCTACACCTTC.

The chain carries TRBV5-1 and TRBJ2-5; 10 bases match TRBD2. There are 17 residues in the CDR3. Germline values: CDR1 SGHRS, CDR2 YFSETQ. V dropped 5 bases and J dropped 5; count of bases not matched to a gene: 15. The CDR3 region has the DNA TGCGCCAGCAGATCCCTAGCGGGGGACCCGATGGGGGAGACCCAGTACTTC. Translating gives CASRSLAGDPMGETQYF. Together with reference TRBV5-1 and TRBJ2-5, the CDR3 gives the full variable domain: KAGVTQTPRYLIKTRGQQVTLSCSPISGHRSVSWYQQTPGQGLQFLFEYFSETQRNKGNFPGRFSGRQFSNSRSEMNVSTLELGDSALYLCASRSLAGDPMGETQYFGPGTRLLVL.

This chain uses TRBV19 with TRBJ1-2; D is unclear. Germline V gene sequence: CDR1 LNHDA, CDR2 SQIVND (reference sequence). Trimming took off 2 bases at V and 3 bases at J, with 7 bases between the two ends. CDR3 length equals 13 residues. The CDR3 region is CASSIPQDYGYTF. CDR3 in DNA: TGTGCCAGTAGTATACCCCAGGACTATGGCTACACCTTC.

This chain joins TRBV29-1 and TRBJ1-1; 8 positions match TRBD1. The trim removed 6 bases at V and 0 bases at J, leaving 3 bases unmatched. Germline V gene sequence: CDR1 SQVTM, CDR2 ANQGSEA. The CDR3 is 13 amino acids. CDR3 DNA: TGCAGCGTCTCGGACAGGGTGAACACTGAAGCTTTCTTT. Amino acid sequence: CSVSDRVNTEAFF.

This chain uses TRBV7-9 with TRBJ1-3; TRBD1 might be the D (6 bases). Trimming removed 5 bases at V and 4 bases at J, with 18 bases between. The CDR3 has 16 amino acids. Germline-derived CDR1 and CDR2 are SEHNR and FQNEAQ (reference sequence). This CDR3 reads CASSASTGSGGNTIYF. CDR3 nucleotides: TGTGCCAGCAGCGCGTCGACAGGCTCGGGAGGAAACACCATATATTTT.

This clone was seen a single time. V is TRBV7-2 and J is TRBJ1-5; D gene ambiguous. This CDR3 is 16 amino acids long. Trimming pared 3 bases from V and 2 bases from J, leaving 14 bases between. Looked up from germline, CDR1 is SGHTA and CDR2 is FQGNSA. The chain's CDR3 is CASSLGIAIGNQPQHF. CDR3 nucleotide sequence: TGTGCCAGCAGCTTGGGTATAGCAATCGGCAATCAGCCCCAGCATTTT.

This rearrangement joins TRBV5-1 to TRBJ1-4; 11 bases line up with TRBD1. The J segment lost 2 bases and the V segment lost 4 bases, leaving 4 bases of the junction unmatched. The CDR3 is made up of 16 amino acids. In germline, CDR1 is SGHRS, CDR2 YFSETQ. DNA of the CDR3: TGCGCCAGCAGCGTAGGACAGGGGGCGACTAATGAAAAACTGTTTTTT. Translated, it gives CASSVGQGATNEKLFF.

V and J are TRBV3-1 (or the pseudogene TRBV3-2) and TRBJ1-5; D gene uncertain. This CDR3 contains 13 residues. Trimming took 2 bases from V and 6 from J, leaving 8 bases between them. Germline CDR1 LGHDT, CDR2 YNNKEL (reference sequence). The CDR3 spells CASSQQLAQPQHF. CDR3 sequence (DNA): TGTGCCAGCAGCCAACAGTTGGCTCAGCCCCAGCATTTT.

J is TRBJ2-1 and V is TRBV4-2; maybe TRBD2 (6 bases). The CDR3 runs 18 residues. V was shortened by 1 base and J by 0 bases, with 16 bases between the two germline ends. Germline V gives CDR1 LGHNA, CDR2 YNFKEQ. Written as DNA, the CDR3 is TGTGCCAGCAGCCAAGCCCTCGGGACTTCTAGCTCCTACAATGAGCAGTTCTTC. It yields the protein CASSQALGTSSSYNEQFF.

This chain connects TRBV7-9 to TRBJ1-2, with D uncertain. Germline V lookup: CDR1 SEHNR, CDR2 FQNEAQ (reference sequence). The V and J ends lost 3 bases and 8 bases respectively, with 19 bases between them. The CDR3 covers 15 residues. The CDR3 nucleotides read TGTGCCAGCAGCTTGGGAGGGCGCTTCGCCGCCGGCTACACCTTC. Its translation is CASSLGGRFAAGYTF.

This CDR3 reads CASTGFGGGFRTDTQYF. The CDR3 DNA reads TGTGCCAGCACAGGGTTCGGGGGAGGATTTCGCACAGATACGCAGTATTTT. This chain connects TRBV25-1 to TRBJ2-3, with a tentative D call TRBD2 (6 bases). This CDR3 region has 17 residues. The germline CDR1 and CDR2 sequences are MGHDK and SYGVNS. The V end was cut by 7 bases, the J end by 1 base, with 21 bases between.

The chain employs TRBV6-5 and TRBJ1-4; D remains unclear. CDR1 MNHEY and CDR2 SVGAGI come from the germline V gene. The ends were cut back, 5 bases at V and 6 bases at J, with 16 bases in the middle. This CDR3 spans 15 amino acids. Here the CDR3 reads CASSTRPARDEKLFF. The CDR3 DNA sequence: TGTGCCAGCAGTACCCGCCCGGCGAGGGATGAAAAACTGTTTTTT.

This clone was counted only a few times. The V gene is TRBV19, the J gene TRBJ1-2, with 7 bases aligning to TRBD1. Trimming at V came to 6 bases and at J to 5 bases, leaving 12 bases not matched to a gene. Per germline, CDR1 LNHDA and CDR2 SQIVND (reference sequence). This CDR3 has 15 residues. The CDR3, as DNA: TGTGCCAGTAGGATACAGGGGCCGACCCCTTATGGCTACACCTTC. The encoded protein is CASRIQGPTPYGYTF.

This chain joins TRBV5-1 and TRBJ2-7; D is undetermined. The CDR3 contains 14 residues. Looked up from germline, CDR1 is SGHRS and CDR2 is YFSETQ. Trimming removed 4 bases at V and 1 base at J, with 12 bases between. The CDR3 bases are TGCGCCAGCAGCCCCGATGGGCAATCCTACGAGCAGTACTTC. Translation gives CASSPDGQSYEQYF.

This chain joins TRBV7-3 and TRBJ2-1, with 9 bases that match TRBD2. J lost 2 bases, V lost 2 bases, and 1 base had no gene match. This CDR3 region has 15 residues. Germline V gene sequence: CDR1 SGHTA, CDR2 FQGTGA. In DNA, the CDR3 is TGTGCCAGCAGCTTATTAGCGGGAGCCTACAATGAGCAGTTCTTC. Translation gives CASSLLAGAYNEQFF.

The V gene is TRBV2, the J gene TRBJ1-5; D unclear. The CDR3 has 15 amino acids. Between the trimmed V and J ends, which lost 10 bases and 1 base, there was a span of 17 bases. CDR1 and CDR2 from the germline V gene are SNHLY and FYNNEI. The CDR3 nucleotides read TGTGCCACCACGACGGAGGGTAGGAGCAATCAGCCCCAGCATTTT. It codes for CATTTEGRSNQPQHF.

The chain carries TRBV7-9 and TRBJ1-1, with 7 bases identical to TRBD1. The V gene's germline CDR1 is SEHNR and CDR2 FQNEAQ (reference sequence). The V gene end was trimmed by 5 bases and the J gene end by 5 bases; junction bases not matched to a gene: 5. The CDR3 spans 13 residues. The CDR3 sequence is CASSVQGRTEAFF. The CDR3 region has the DNA TGTGCCAGCAGCGTACAGGGGAGGACTGAAGCTTTCTTT.